This T cell receptor (beta chain) came from a study of cytomegalovirus exposure and HLA in healthy donors. Study findings and constraints: A few of the chains that were CMV-associated were confirmed in vitro to be specific for CMV antigens. CMV serostatus was the only recorded immune exposure for donors. For cytomegalovirus status, the classifier reportedly gave diagnoses with high specificity and sensitivity.

Researchers ran the PCR with 60 Vbeta and 13 Jbeta primers. Sequenced by immunoSEQ multiplex PCR; TCRdb stores in-frame clones only, minus some. There are 90,000 to 150,000 clones in the sample; roughly 80% occur only once, and 0.24% lies in the top ten. Details on this clone: Its antigen is still unknown.

Trimming cost V 2 bases and J 3 bases; bases outside gene matches: 10. The CDR3 length is 17 residues. CDR1 is MNHNS, CDR2 SASEGT, per germline. The chain has TRBV6-1 and TRBJ1-2; 9 bases fit TRBD1. Sequenced material: PBMCs. The TCR was taken from a man between 50 and 59 years old in good health and CMV-seronegative. The CDR3 is CASSEHRTGVSDYGYTF. CDR3 DNA: TGTGCCAGCAGTGAACATAGGACAGGGGTATCTGACTATGGCTACACCTTC.